Listed here are 8 T cell receptor beta chains from one sample, sequenced in a study of CD4+ T cells in melanoma. Clones were read by immunoSEQ multiplex PCR, and TCRdb kept only the in-frame ones, dropping some. The sample contains roughly 110,000 clones, around 92% of which appear only once. The source material was peripheral blood. The receptor source for this set is a human donor with melanoma.

This clone was observed a single time. The rearrangement joins TRBV28 to TRBJ2-5; a possible D gene is TRBD1 (6 bases). V shed 3 bases and J shed 5 bases, with 16 bases lying between them. The germline V gene encodes CDR1 MDHEN and CDR2 SYDVKM. The CDR3 length is 15 residues. The CDR3 DNA is TGTGCCAGCAGTTTGATAGCTAGCAGGGGTGAGACCCAGTACTTC. It specifies CASSLIASRGETQYF.

V is TRBV5-1 and J is TRBJ2-5, with 10 bases aligning to TRBD2. J was trimmed by 4 bases and V by 0 bases; bases with no gene match: 6. There are 16 residues in the CDR3. Germline loops: CDR1 SGHRS, CDR2 YFSETQ. The CDR3: CASSLVRASGRETQYF. DNA for the CDR3: TGCGCCAGCAGCTTGGTTAGGGCTAGCGGGAGAGAGACCCAGTACTTC.

In its sample, this clone was seen once. This chain joins TRBV7-9 and TRBJ1-4; 9 nucleotides align to TRBD1. The CDR3 has 15 residues. Germline V lookup: CDR1 SEHNR, CDR2 FQNEAQ (reference sequence). The ends lost 4 bases at V and 5 bases at J; junction bases unmatched: 5. The CDR3 bases are TGTGCCAGCAGCTCAGCGGGGACAGGGAATGAAAAACTGTTTTTT. This codes for CASSSAGTGNEKLFF.

The chain couples TRBV28 to TRBJ1-2; 9 bases are a match to TRBD1. CDR3 length: 15 residues. Unmatched junction bases numbered 8, after V lost 6 bases and J lost 3 bases. Germline V gene data show CDR1 as MDHEN and CDR2 as SYDVKM. CDR3 DNA: TGTGCCAGCAGGGCCACAGGGGGCTCCTACTATGGCTACACCTTC. Translation gives CASRATGGSYYGYTF.

This chain uses TRBV7-9 with TRBJ1-6; D is uncertain. CDR1 SEHNR and CDR2 FQNEAQ come from the germline V gene (reference sequence). CDR3 length: 13 residues. The V end lost 2 bases, the J end lost 5 bases, and 4 bases lay between the germline ends. CDR3 DNA sequence: TGTGCCAGCAGCTTACAGGATAATTCACCCCTCCACTTT. Its protein product is CASSLQDNSPLHF.

The chain carries TRBV7-8 and TRBJ1-5, with TRBD1 as a possible D gene (6 bases). This CDR3 is built from 14 residues. Germline lookup yields CDR1 SGHVS and CDR2 FQNEAQ. The germline V and J ends were trimmed by 6 bases and 3 bases, with 12 bases remaining between them. In nucleotides, the CDR3 is TGTGCCAGCAGTTTGGACAGAAACAATCAGCCCCAGCATTTT. It specifies CASSLDRNNQPQHF.

The V and J genes are TRBV2 and TRBJ2-5; no reliable D call. Germline V lookup: CDR1 SNHLY, CDR2 FYNNEI. The CDR3 contains 14 residues. Trimming stripped 6 bases from V and 5 bases from J, with 16 bases between. CDR3 DNA sequence: TGTGCCAGCAGAGCCGACTTAGGCCCGGAGACCCAGTACTTC. Protein sequence: CASRADLGPETQYF.

V is TRBV29-1 and J is TRBJ2-1, with a tentative D call TRBD2 (5 bases). Trimming removed 4 bases at V and 5 bases at J, with 12 bases between. This CDR3 has 13 amino acids. Germline values: CDR1 SQVTM, CDR2 ANQGSEA. CDR3 bases: TGCAGCGTTGGGGTAGCGACCCACAATGAGCAGTTCTTC. Protein sequence: CSVGVATHNEQFF.